These 21 T cell receptor beta chains came from one sample sequenced in a study of cytomegalovirus exposure and HLA in healthy donors. Only in-frame clones appear in the TCRdb table, and some are missing; sequencing was by immunoSEQ multiplex PCR. Among approximately 230,000 clones listed, more than 85% were seen once. Sequencing was done on a sample of PBMCs. The receptors originated from a man aged 18 to 35 in good health and CMV-seropositive.

This clone was observed a single time. The rearrangement uses TRBV25-1 and TRBJ2-1, with 7 bases that match TRBD2. V gave up 2 bases and J gave up 6 bases; unmatched junction bases: 10. The CDR3 totals 16 residues. The V gene's germline CDR1 is MGHDK and CDR2 SYGVNS. DNA of the CDR3: TGTGCCAGCAGTGAACTGCAACCGGGGGGAAGCAATGAGCAGTTCTTC. Protein: CASSELQPGGSNEQFF.

V gene TRBV19 combines with J gene TRBJ2-7; possibly TRBD1 for D (6 bases). This CDR3 has 15 amino acids. Per the germline V gene, CDR1 is LNHDA and CDR2 is SQIVND (reference sequence). Trimming removed 6 bases at V and 3 bases at J, with 18 bases between. The CDR3 region has the DNA TGTGCCAGTAGCCCATCCCTGGGACAAAGCTACGAGCAGTACTTC. Its translation: CASSPSLGQSYEQYF.

The chain joins TRBV5-1 to TRBJ2-7; 8 positions agree with TRBD1. J gave up 9 bases and V 0 bases, and 8 bases lay outside the gene matches. The CDR3 sequence is 14 residues long. The V gene's germline CDR1 is SGHRS and CDR2 YFSETQ. The chain's CDR3 is CASSLGPDRGRQYF. The CDR3 region has the DNA TGCGCCAGCAGCTTGGGCCCCGACAGGGGACGGCAGTACTTC.

As to this clone: A much bigger clone sits one base away, suggesting this may be a read error. The identical CDR3 is also encoded by other nucleotide sequences in the sample. The rearrangement uses TRBV5-4 and TRBJ2-2; D unresolved. V lost 0 bases, J lost 5 bases, and 5 bases lay in between. In germline, CDR1 is SGHNT, CDR2 YYREEE (reference sequence). The CDR3 is made up of 13 amino acids. The DNA for the CDR3 is TGTGCCAGCAGCTTGGGGGGTACCGGGGAGCTGTTTTTT. This gives the protein CASSLGGTGELFF.

The chain combines TRBV6-5 with TRBJ2-2; D ambiguous. V lost 8 bases and J 3 bases, leaving 10 bases between the germline ends. From germline, CDR1 is MNHEY and CDR2 SVGAGI. This CDR3 contains 13 residues. The CDR3 spells CASGAYYTGELFF. The DNA of the CDR3 is TGTGCCAGCGGAGCCTACTACACCGGGGAGCTGTTTTTT.

J is TRBJ2-7 and V is TRBV5-4; 14 bases map to TRBD2. There are 15 residues in the CDR3. The germline V gene has CDR1 SGHNT and CDR2 YYREEE (reference sequence). V trimming: 4 bases; J trimming: 4 bases; junction bases outside the gene matches: 4. The CDR3 protein is CASSLTSGRVYEQYF. CDR3 coding DNA: TGTGCCAGCAGCCTGACTAGCGGGAGGGTTTACGAGCAGTACTTC.

The chain recombines TRBV6-5 with TRBJ1-2; D ambiguous. There are 13 residues in the CDR3. Trimming shortened V by 2 bases and J by 3 bases, and 7 bases separated the two germline ends. The germline V gene encodes CDR1 MNHEY and CDR2 SVGAGI. The CDR3 DNA follows: TGTGCCAGCAGTTACGGGCCTCACTATGGCTACACCTTC. Translated: CASSYGPHYGYTF.

Only one count was recorded for this clone. This chain links TRBV6-1 with TRBJ2-7; unclear D gene. The CDR3 totals 13 residues. CDR1 and CDR2 (germline): MNHNS, SASEGT. The ends were cut back, 6 bases at V and 2 bases at J, with 11 bases in the middle. In nucleotides, the CDR3 is TGTGCCAGCAGCAGTTTAATGCCCTACGAGCAGTACTTC. It specifies CASSSLMPYEQYF.

This chain uses TRBV10-3 with TRBJ2-1, with 9 bases fitting TRBD2. The CDR3 runs to 10 residues. CDR1 ENHRY and CDR2 SYGVKD come from the germline V gene. J gave up 13 bases and V 8 bases, and 3 bases lay outside the gene matches. The CDR3 spells CAIVLAGQFF. Here the CDR3 DNA reads TGTGCCATCGTCCTAGCGGGACAGTTCTTC.

For this clone: This sample includes further DNA sequences coding for the same CDR3. The chain couples TRBV6-5 to TRBJ1-1; a possible D gene is TRBD1 (6 bases). The CDR3 is 14 residues long. Between the trimmed V and J ends, which lost 3 bases and 2 bases, there was a span of 10 bases. Per the germline V gene, CDR1 is MNHEY and CDR2 is SVGAGI. CDR3 protein: CASSYQQGNTEAFF. The CDR3 DNA follows: TGTGCCAGCAGTTATCAACAGGGTAACACTGAAGCTTTCTTT.

The chain joins TRBV19 to TRBJ2-5; D possibly corresponds to TRBD2 (6 bases). This CDR3 comprises 20 residues. Germline V gene data show CDR1 as LNHDA and CDR2 as SQIVND (reference sequence). Trimming removed 7 bases at V and 4 bases at J, with 34 bases between. The CDR3 here is CASIVVLGREFRSCRETQYF. The CDR3 bases are TGTGCCAGTATCGTGGTGTTAGGACGGGAGTTTCGTTCCTGCCGAGAGACCCAGTACTTC.

This sequence joins TRBV27 and TRBJ1-3, with TRBD1 matching 7 bases. Germline assignment: CDR1 MNHEY and CDR2 SMNVEV (reference sequence). The V segment lost 6 bases and the J segment 0 bases; nucleotides outside the gene matches: 8. The CDR3 is made up of 16 amino acids. CDR3 sequence (DNA): TGTGCCAGCAGCCCGGGACAGCTTTTCTCTGGAAACACCATATATTTT. It specifies CASSPGQLFSGNTIYF.

The chain is built from TRBV9 and TRBJ2-7, with D possibly being TRBD2 (6 bases). CDR3 length equals 16 residues. Germline V gene data show CDR1 as SGDLS and CDR2 as YYNGEE. Trimming cost V 4 bases and J 6 bases, with 23 bases left between them. CDR3 region: CASSHGTGGVPGEQYF. The CDR3, as DNA: TGTGCCAGCAGCCACGGGACTGGCGGCGTACCGGGCGAGCAGTACTTC. The whole variable domain, remainder taken from reference TRBV9 and TRBJ2-7, is DSGVTQTPKHLITATGQRVTLRCSPRSGDLSVYWYQQSLDQGLQFLIQYYNGEERAKGNILERFSAQQFPDLHSELNLSSLELGDSALYFCASSHGTGGVPGEQYFGPGTRLTVT.

The chain combines TRBV5-5 with TRBJ2-7, with 9 bases that match TRBD1. This CDR3 comprises 14 residues. V shed 3 bases and J 2 bases; nucleotides not matched to a gene: 3. Germline V lookup: CDR1 SGHKS, CDR2 YYEKEE (reference sequence). The CDR3 nucleotides read TGTGCCAGCAGCTGGGGACAGGGAACCTACGAGCAGTACTTC. As protein: CASSWGQGTYEQYF.

The V and J genes are TRBV10-3 and TRBJ2-1; weak D call: TRBD2 (6 bases). Germline lookup yields CDR1 ENHRY and CDR2 SYGVKD. V was pared by 6 bases and J by 5 bases, with 23 bases between. This CDR3 has 17 amino acids. The CDR3 protein is CAISPFRERRSNNEQFF. CDR3 in DNA: TGTGCCATCAGCCCCTTCCGGGAGCGACGATCGAACAATGAGCAGTTCTTC.

This clone was recorded once. This chain uses TRBV6-5 with TRBJ1-1, with D maybe TRBD1 (5 bases). Looked up from germline, CDR1 is MNHEY and CDR2 is SVGAGI. The V and J ends lost 0 bases and 4 bases respectively, with 9 bases between them. This CDR3 spans 14 amino acids. The DNA of the CDR3 is TGTGCCAGCAGTTACTCGACAACAGGCACTGAAGCTTTCTTT. Its protein product is CASSYSTTGTEAFF.

The chain links TRBV28 to TRBJ1-1, with D perhaps TRBD1 (5 bases). V shed 10 bases and J shed 0 bases, with 12 bases lying between them. Germline V gene data show CDR1 as MDHEN and CDR2 as SYDVKM. This CDR3 has 13 amino acids. The CDR3 region has the DNA TGTGCCACCTTGGAGGGGATGAACACTGAAGCTTTCTTT. Translation: CATLEGMNTEAFF.

The chain has TRBV27 and TRBJ1-1; D call uncertain. Germline V gene data show CDR1 as MNHEY and CDR2 as SMNVEV (reference sequence). The V and J ends lost 7 bases and 4 bases respectively, with 13 bases between them. This CDR3 has 13 amino acids. The CDR3 DNA sequence: TGTGCCAGCACCTCGGGAGGGAGCACTGAAGCTTTCTTT. Translation: CASTSGGSTEAFF.

The chain uses TRBV5-1 and TRBJ2-5; the match to TRBD2 covers 16 bases. The germline CDR1 and CDR2 sequences are SGHRS and YFSETQ. V lost 4 bases to trimming and J lost 4 bases; unmatched junction nucleotides: 4. The CDR3 totals 16 residues. CDR3 protein: CASSAGLAGGVETQYF. In DNA, the CDR3 is TGCGCCAGCAGCGCGGGACTAGCGGGAGGGGTAGAGACCCAGTACTTC.

V and J are TRBV5-6 and TRBJ2-5; TRBD2 aligns across 9 bases. Trimming cost V 0 bases and J 5 bases; bases outside gene matches: 8. The CDR3 contains 16 residues. Germline V gene sequence: CDR1 SGHDT, CDR2 YYEEEE. As DNA, the CDR3 is TGTGCCAGCAGCTTGGAGGCGGGAGGGCGGTGGGAGACCCAGTACTTC. This codes for CASSLEAGGRWETQYF.

The V and J genes are TRBV6-5 and TRBJ1-1; D gene uncertain. Between the trimmed V and J ends, which lost 5 bases and 3 bases, there was a span of 13 bases. This CDR3 comprises 14 residues. Germline V lookup: CDR1 MNHEY, CDR2 SVGAGI. Here the CDR3 DNA reads TGTGCCAGCAGTCCGGACGGAGGAGACACTGAAGCTTTCTTT. Amino acid sequence: CASSPDGGDTEAFF.